This T cell receptor (beta chain) was captured in a study of human T cells and chemical hapten exposure. This clonotype was counted a few times. With 4 bases removed from V and 1 base from J, the gap between germline ends came to 14 bases. The CDR3 is made up of 15 amino acids. The germline gives CDR1 SGHDT, CDR2 YYEEEE. TCRdb recomputed calls from the RACE reads with MiXCR, one row per CDR3 protein. This table has tens of thousands of distinct CDR3 sequences, roughly 12% appearing once. The time point denotes: pre-sensitization, week 0. As for treatment: therapeutic diphenylcyclopropenone sensitization with weekly scalp DPC.

The sequencing used whole blood, collected in connection with sensitization to the hapten diphenylcyclopropenone (DPC). The receptor's source is a woman aged 40-49 years with alopecia areata. Some clones in this sample may be carry-over from other donors' samples. The chain couples TRBV5-6 to TRBJ1-2; the D is unclear. The chain's CDR3 is CASSTGSAVNYGYTF. For the CDR3, the DNA is TGTGCCAGCAGCACCGGGTCGGCCGTTAACTATGGCTACACCTTC. The whole variable domain, filled in from reference TRBV5-6 and TRBJ1-2, reads DAGVTQSPTHLIKTRGQQVTLRCSPKSGHDTVSWYQQALGQGPQFIFQYYEEEERQRGNFPDRFSGHQFPNYSSELNVNALLLGDSALYLCASSTGSAVNYGYTFGSGTRLTVV.